Described below is a single T cell receptor (beta chain) sequence and its context. TCRbeta CDR3 was sequenced at survey depth with template counts. Generated by immunoSEQ multiplex PCR, the TCRdb table keeps only in-frame clones and is missing some. The data contain some 2,000 clones, roughly 80% of them singletons. This entry comes from a study of tissue T cells after allogeneic stem cell transplantation. Study-wide context: Four unmodified and three CD34-selected T-cell-depleted grafts went to graft-versus-host disease patients.

Germline loops: CDR1 SGDLS, CDR2 YYNGEE. V trimming: 0 bases; J trimming: 3 bases; junction bases outside the gene matches: 8. The CDR3 is 17 amino acids. This research-autopsy study prospectively enrolled adult allogeneic hematopoietic cell transplant recipients with steroid-refractory graft-versus-host disease. Sequenced material: ileal tissue, taken at autopsy. The chain joins TRBV9 to TRBJ2-1, with 8 bases that match TRBD1. This TCR came from a male patient between 35 and 69 years old with steroid-refractory graft-versus-host disease after an allogeneic stem cell transplant. The graft donor may have contributed some T cells. The CDR3 DNA follows: TGTGCCAGCAGCGTAGAATCTGGCAGGGGGCTCTACAATGAGCAGTTCTTC. This sequence encodes CASSVESGRGLYNEQFF.